A single sample is the source of the 25 T cell receptor beta chains below, sequenced in a study of blood T cell repertoires in COVID-19. Sequencing was performed with immunoSEQ multiplex PCR; in TCRdb, only in-frame clones are kept and a portion is missing. Of around 140,000 clones listed, around 86% were seen once; the top ten hold roughly 35%. Sequenced input: peripheral blood. All receptors derive from a middle-aged man who had recovered from COVID-19.

The gene calls are TRBV6-5 and TRBJ1-2; D might be TRBD1 (5 bases). Germline CDR1 reads MNHEY; CDR2 reads SVGAGI. The CDR3 totals 14 residues. Trimming stripped 6 bases from V and 2 bases from J, with 13 bases between. The CDR3 DNA follows: TGTGCCAGCAGCCCAGGGAAGGTAAACTATGGCTACACCTTC. It specifies CASSPGKVNYGYTF.

CDR3: CASSPPAWTADTQYF. The CDR3 coding sequence is TGTGCCAGCAGCCCCCCCGCGTGGACTGCAGATACGCAGTATTTT. The rearrangement links TRBV7-2 to TRBJ2-3; TRBD2 might be the D (5 bases). From germline, CDR1 is SGHTA and CDR2 FQGNSA. CDR3 length equals 15 residues. V lost 5 bases, J lost 4 bases, and 16 bases lay in between.

The chain uses TRBV5-4 and TRBJ1-1; D possibly corresponds to TRBD1 (6 bases). This CDR3 is 16 amino acids long. Germline V gives CDR1 SGHNT, CDR2 YYREEE (reference sequence). Trimming removed 0 bases at V and 5 bases at J, with 17 bases between. CDR3: CASSLGGGGGATEAFF. CDR3 bases: TGTGCCAGCAGCTTGGGGGGTGGTGGGGGCGCGACTGAAGCTTTCTTT.

This sequence joins TRBV9 and TRBJ1-5; TRBD1 matches 12 bases. The V and J ends lost 3 bases and 10 bases, in that order; junction bases with no gene match: 5. Germline assignment: CDR1 SGDLS and CDR2 YYNGEE. This CDR3 has 14 residues. In DNA form, the CDR3 reads TGTGCCAGCAGCGAGGGGACAGGGGGCCAACCCCAGCATTTT. Its protein is CASSEGTGGQPQHF.

The chain combines TRBV9 with TRBJ2-2; TRBD1 aligns across 8 bases. Trimming removed 4 bases from V and 4 bases from J; junction bases left unmatched: 6. The CDR3 is 15 amino acids. The germline CDR1 and CDR2 sequences are SGDLS and YYNGEE. In DNA, the CDR3 is TGTGCCAGCAGCCCCCGGACAGGGCGCACCGGGGAGCTGTTTTTT. It specifies CASSPRTGRTGELFF.

The chain recombines TRBV5-5 with TRBJ2-3; 8 bases are shared with TRBD1. CDR1 and CDR2 (germline): SGHKS, YYEKEE (reference sequence). V gave up 2 bases and J gave up 0 bases; unmatched junction bases: 5. The CDR3 sequence is 16 residues long. CDR3 nucleotide sequence: TGTGCCAGCAGCTTCGGGACAGGATCGAGCACAGATACGCAGTATTTT. Protein sequence: CASSFGTGSSTDTQYF.

A word on this clone: Other DNA sequences of this sample code for an identical CDR3. This sequence joins TRBV6-1 and TRBJ1-1; tentative D call: TRBD1 (6 bases). This CDR3 comprises 13 residues. V was cut by 0 bases and J by 4 bases, with 6 bases left in between. Germline CDR1 reads MNHNS; CDR2 reads SASEGT. The CDR3 region is CASSEARGTEAFF. CDR3 nucleotide sequence: TGTGCCAGCAGTGAAGCCAGGGGCACTGAAGCTTTCTTT.

The rearrangement joins TRBV5-4 to TRBJ2-7, with TRBD2 as a possible D gene (6 bases). V lost 6 bases and J lost 0, with 13 bases in between. The CDR3 has 14 amino acids. Looked up from germline, CDR1 is SGHNT and CDR2 is YYREEE (reference sequence). The CDR3 DNA is TGTGCCAGCACAAAGGAGGGGTCCTCCTACGAGCAGTACTTC. As protein: CASTKEGSSYEQYF. Looking up the rest from reference TRBV5-4 and TRBJ2-7 gives the full variable domain: ETGVTQSPTHLIKTRGQQVTLRCSSQSGHNTVSWYQQALGQGPQFIFQYYREEENGRGNFPPRFSGLQFPNYSSELNVNALELDDSALYLCASTKEGSSYEQYFGPGTRLTVT.

The genes are TRBV11-2 and TRBJ1-3; TRBD1 is a possible D gene (6 bases). Trimming took off 5 bases at V and 0 bases at J, with 11 bases between the two ends. Germline V CDR1 and CDR2: SGHAT, FQNNGV. This CDR3 is 15 amino acids long. The chain's CDR3 is CASSEQGSSGNTIYF. The CDR3 DNA reads TGTGCCAGCAGCGAACAGGGCTCCTCTGGAAACACCATATATTTT.

This clone appeared many times. The V gene is TRBV19, the J gene TRBJ1-1; no clear D. V shed 3 bases and J shed 4 bases, with 15 bases lying between them. This CDR3 spans 15 amino acids. Looked up from germline, CDR1 is LNHDA and CDR2 is SQIVND (reference sequence). The CDR3 reads CASSILPGMGTEAFF. The DNA for the CDR3 is TGTGCCAGTAGTATCCTCCCGGGGATGGGCACTGAAGCTTTCTTT.

The chain has TRBV4-3 and TRBJ1-2; weak D call: TRBD1 (6 bases). CDR3 length: 16 amino acids. The germline CDR1 and CDR2 sequences are LGHNA and YSLEER. Deletions cut 0 bases from V and 5 bases from J, with 16 bases between. CDR3: CASSQDALPGAYGYTF. DNA for the CDR3: TGCGCCAGCAGCCAAGATGCCCTTCCAGGGGCTTATGGCTACACCTTC.

The V call is TRBV19, the J call TRBJ1-1; 8 bases agree with TRBD1. The CDR3 contains 15 residues. J gave up 1 base and V 6 bases, and 7 bases lay outside the gene matches. Germline values: CDR1 LNHDA, CDR2 SQIVND (reference sequence). CDR3 loop: CASRALDRANTEAFF. The DNA for the CDR3 is TGTGCCAGTAGGGCCTTGGACAGGGCGAACACTGAAGCTTTCTTT.

About this clone: The junction does not match germline at one end; this may be a read error. The V and J genes are TRBV7-2 and TRBJ1-1; 8 positions match TRBD1. The CDR3 sequence is 17 residues long. The V gene's germline CDR1 is SGHTA and CDR2 FQGNSA. CDR3 bases: TGTGCCAGCAGCTGGACAATGGACAGGGTTTTGAAAACTGAAGCTTTCTTT. Protein product: CASSWTMDRVLKTEAFF.

The chain links TRBV4-3 to TRBJ2-3; a possible D gene is TRBD2 (6 bases). V was cut by 0 bases and J by 1 base, with 14 bases left in between. CDR1 LGHNA and CDR2 YSLEER come from the germline V gene. There are 17 residues in the CDR3. Here the CDR3 reads CASSQDRRGRGTDTQYF. Written as DNA, the CDR3 is TGCGCCAGCAGCCAAGATAGGAGGGGAAGGGGCACAGATACGCAGTATTTT.

The sample holds one count of this clone. The chain couples TRBV25-1 to TRBJ2-1; 8 positions agree with TRBD2. This CDR3 comprises 15 residues. Germline CDR1 and CDR2: MGHDK and SYGVNS. J lost 4 bases, V lost 7 bases, and 9 bases had no gene match. The CDR3 sequence is CASTRGGQGYNEQFF. CDR3 nucleotides: TGTGCCAGCACCCGGGGGGGGCAAGGTTACAATGAGCAGTTCTTC.

The rearrangement joins TRBV7-9 to TRBJ2-1; D gene unclear. V lost 5 bases and J 7 bases, leaving 21 bases between the germline ends. Germline CDR1 reads SEHNR; CDR2 reads FQNEAQ (reference sequence). CDR3 length: 16 amino acids. The CDR3 loop reads CASSRAYGGSGNEQFF. The CDR3 nucleotides are TGTGCCAGCAGCCGAGCCTATGGTGGATCAGGTAATGAGCAGTTCTTC.

This clone was seen repeatedly, ten times or more. V gene TRBV4-3 combines with J gene TRBJ2-2; D gene ambiguous. This CDR3 has 16 residues. Germline V gene lookup returns CDR1 LGHNA and CDR2 YSLEER. Trimming pared 4 bases from V and 4 bases from J, leaving 16 bases between. CDR3 region: CASSRNRHQVTGELFF. The CDR3 DNA sequence: TGCGCCAGCAGCCGAAATCGACATCAAGTCACCGGGGAGCTGTTTTTT.

The chain uses TRBV15 and TRBJ2-3; TRBD1 matches 10 bases. The junction had 4 bases not matched to a gene; V was cut back by 5 bases and J by 2 bases. The CDR3 consists of 15 residues. The V gene's germline CDR1 is LNHNV and CDR2 YYDKDF (reference sequence). The CDR3 coding sequence is TGTGCCACCAGCCCTGACAGGGGGCCCACAGATACGCAGTATTTT. Translated, it gives CATSPDRGPTDTQYF.

The rearrangement links TRBV6-1 to TRBJ2-2; no clear D. CDR1 is MNHNS and CDR2 is SASEGT in the germline V gene. Trimming took 2 bases from V and 1 from J, leaving 5 bases between them. The CDR3 has 14 amino acids. Here the CDR3 reads CASSEHMNTGELFF. The DNA of the CDR3 is TGTGCCAGCAGTGAACACATGAACACCGGGGAGCTGTTTTTT.

J is TRBJ1-1 and V is TRBV6-5; possibly TRBD1 for D (6 bases). Between the trimmed V and J ends, which lost 7 bases and 4 bases, there was a span of 16 bases. The CDR3 extends over 14 amino acids. CDR1 MNHEY and CDR2 SVGAGI come from the germline V gene. CDR3 nucleotides: TGTGCCAGCACCGCCACAGGGTCCTTCACTGAAGCTTTCTTT. It encodes CASTATGSFTEAFF.

This clone was recorded only once. The gene calls are TRBV5-5 and TRBJ1-4; 8 positions match TRBD1. V shed 6 bases, J shed 3 bases, and the junction held 1 base outside the gene matches. The CDR3 is 13 residues long. CDR1 SGHKS and CDR2 YYEKEE come from the germline V gene (reference sequence). The CDR3 loop is CASTQGANEKLFF. As DNA, the CDR3 is TGTGCCAGCACACAGGGGGCTAATGAAAAACTGTTTTTT.

The chain joins TRBV9 to TRBJ1-2; D gene uncertain. CDR1 is SGDLS, CDR2 YYNGEE, per germline. CDR3 size: 15 residues. V was pared by 0 bases and J by 0 bases, with 9 bases between. For the CDR3, the DNA is TGTGCCAGCAGCGTAGGAGGGTTTCCTAACTATGGCTACACCTTC. Protein: CASSVGGFPNYGYTF.

This clone has just one count. The V and J genes are TRBV9 and TRBJ2-3, with D perhaps matching TRBD2 (7 bases). The CDR3 totals 16 residues. From germline, CDR1 is SGDLS and CDR2 YYNGEE. The ends were cut back, 0 bases at V and 1 base at J, with 12 bases in the middle. In DNA form, the CDR3 reads TGTGCCAGCAGCGTAGATGGGGGGGGCGGCACAGATACGCAGTATTTT. Translation: CASSVDGGGGTDTQYF.

The genes are TRBV9 and TRBJ2-1; D gene unclear. Germline CDR1 and CDR2: SGDLS and YYNGEE. The V end lost 4 bases, the J end lost 6 bases, and 8 bases lay between the germline ends. The CDR3 runs 12 residues. The CDR3: CASSSPRNEQFF. CDR3 sequence (DNA): TGTGCCAGCAGCTCGCCGCGCAATGAGCAGTTCTTC.

The genes are TRBV10-3 and TRBJ2-7; tentatively, D is TRBD2 (5 bases). Germline CDR1 ENHRY, CDR2 SYGVKD. V was trimmed by 10 bases and J by 1 base, leaving 11 bases between them. The length of the CDR3 is 12 residues. For the CDR3, the DNA is TGTGCCAGCCAGAGGGAGTCCTACGAGCAGTACTTC. The encoded protein is CASQRESYEQYF.